This T cell receptor (beta chain) stems from a study of CD8 T cells in ankylosing spondylitis. TCRdb analysed the 5' RACE reads with MiXCR anew, one entry per CDR3 protein. The sample has approximately 110,000 distinct CDR3 sequences; about 24% are singletons. Study conclusions and caveats: Reportedly, significant enrichment of disease-linked clones occurred in matched ankylosing spondylitis synovial fluid. Reactive arthritis synovial fluid and blood were previously reported to contain some motif variants.

The table lists this clonotype with a few counts. Its target is not known. From germline, CDR1 is DFQATT and CDR2 SNEGSKA (reference sequence). CDR3 length: 16 residues. Trimming took 0 bases from V and 1 from J, leaving 13 bases between them. The sequencing sample was made of synovial fluid, either unsorted or a sorted T cell fraction (not recorded which). This TCR derives from a male donor with ankylosing spondylitis. V usage is TRBV20-1 and J usage is TRBJ1-5, with D unclear. CDR3 protein: CSARDVAGLSNQPQHF. The CDR3 coding sequence is TGCAGTGCTAGAGATGTCGCGGGGTTAAGCAATCAGCCCCAGCATTTT.